Following are 3 T cell receptor beta chains from one sample sequenced in a study of vaccination and CD4 T cells after COVID-19. Their antigen targets remain unknown. Described treatment: approximately 9-day PBMC culture with coronavirus spike peptide pools or control peptides (ViraFEST assay). Sequencing of cultured CD4+ T cell DNA used the Oncomine TCR Beta short-read assay. One entry per CDR3 protein, called by TCRdb with MiXCR from the PCR reads. The table lists around 15,000 distinct CDR3 sequences, roughly three fifths of them singletons, with approximately 12% in the top ten. The source material was CD4+ T cells from blood, cultured in vitro. The receptors shown here come from a human donor who had recovered from COVID-19.

The rearrangement joins TRBV7-3 to TRBJ2-2, with D perhaps matching TRBD2 (6 bases). Trimming stripped 8 bases from V and 0 bases from J, with 10 bases between. The V gene's germline CDR1 is SGHTA and CDR2 FQGTGA. The CDR3 covers 14 residues. The CDR3 loop reads CASGIAANTGELFF. The CDR3 DNA is TGTGCCAGCGGAATAGCGGCGAACACCGGGGAGCTGTTTTTT.

The rearrangement joins TRBV30 to TRBJ2-7; D ambiguous. V gave up 0 bases and J gave up 6 bases, with 12 bases separating them. Per germline, CDR1 GTSNPN and CDR2 SVGIG (reference sequence). The length of the CDR3 is 13 residues. CDR3 nucleotide sequence: TGTGCCTGGAGTGTTCGTCCGGTCTCCGAGCAGTACTTC. Protein sequence: CAWSVRPVSEQYF.

The V and J genes are TRBV30 and TRBJ2-6; 11 nucleotides agree with TRBD2. J lost 4 bases, V lost 4 bases, and 6 bases had no gene match. Germline V gene data show CDR1 as GTSNPN and CDR2 as SVGIG (reference sequence). This CDR3 has 16 residues. The CDR3 spells CAWTLAGASGANVLTF. CDR3 sequence (DNA): TGTGCCTGGACACTAGCGGGGGCATCGGGGGCCAACGTCCTGACTTTC.